Below are 24 T cell receptor beta chains sequenced from a single sample in a study of blood T cell repertoires in COVID-19. The assay was immunoSEQ multiplex PCR, and TCRdb's table has in-frame clones only and misses some. The sample has some 140,000 clones, approximately 84% seen once. Sequences were obtained from PBMCs or T cells enriched from blood (not recorded which). These receptors were obtained from a man aged 40-49 years with acute COVID-19.

This chain connects TRBV19 to TRBJ1-1; 10 bases agree with TRBD1. Germline trimming cut 5 bases from V and 2 bases from J; bases unmatched to any gene: 8. Per the germline V gene, CDR1 is LNHDA and CDR2 is SQIVND (reference sequence). CDR3 length: 16 amino acids. The CDR3 region is CASSPIRQGANTEAFF. The CDR3 region has the DNA TGTGCCAGTAGTCCCATCAGACAGGGGGCAAACACTGAAGCTTTCTTT.

This chain uses TRBV9 with TRBJ1-3; TRBD1 is a possible D gene (5 bases). Germline V CDR1 and CDR2: SGDLS, YYNGEE. V was cut by 0 bases and J by 3 bases, with 13 bases left in between. This CDR3 region has 16 residues. CDR3 coding DNA: TGTGCCAGCAGCGTAGCAACAGGCCCGGGTGGAAACACCATATATTTT. It is translated as CASSVATGPGGNTIYF.

The rearrangement joins TRBV4-2 to TRBJ2-1, with D possibly TRBD2 on 5 matching bases. V was pared by 1 base and J by 0 bases, with 10 bases between. Germline CDR1 and CDR2: LGHNA and YNFKEQ. The CDR3 contains 16 residues. This CDR3 reads CASSQVMGSSYNEQFF. The CDR3, as DNA: TGTGCCAGCAGCCAAGTAATGGGGAGCTCCTACAATGAGCAGTTCTTC.

The CDR3 coding sequence is TGTGCCAGCAGCCCCGGACAGGGAGGTGCTGGAAACACCATATATTTT. It encodes CASSPGQGGAGNTIYF. The chain carries TRBV5-4 and TRBJ1-3; 8 bases map to TRBD1. This CDR3 contains 16 residues. Germline V gene lookup returns CDR1 SGHNT and CDR2 YYREEE (reference sequence). Trimming cost V 4 bases and J 2 bases; bases outside gene matches: 8.

The chain combines TRBV6-5 with TRBJ2-7; 12 bases are shared with TRBD2. This CDR3 has 15 amino acids. V dropped 6 bases and J dropped 4; count of bases not matched to a gene: 7. The V gene's germline CDR1 is MNHEY and CDR2 SVGAGI. CDR3 nucleotide sequence: TGTGCCAGCAGCCGACTAGCGGGAGCTGAGTACGAGCAGTACTTC. It yields the protein CASSRLAGAEYEQYF.

V gene TRBV4-1 combines with J gene TRBJ1-4; 12 bases align to TRBD1. The trim removed 4 bases at V and 4 bases at J, leaving 13 bases unmatched. The V gene's germline CDR1 is MGHRA and CDR2 YSYEKL. The CDR3 runs 19 residues. The CDR3: CASSRPSRDRGRRNEKLFF. The CDR3 DNA follows: TGCGCCAGCAGCCGCCCTAGCAGGGACAGGGGGCGTCGTAATGAAAAACTGTTTTTT.

This chain links TRBV25-1 with TRBJ1-5; 11 nucleotides match TRBD1. The V segment lost 6 bases and the J segment 4 bases; nucleotides outside the gene matches: 2. Germline assignment: CDR1 MGHDK and CDR2 SYGVNS. The CDR3 has 14 residues. The CDR3 DNA sequence: TGTGCCAGCAGGGGGGACAGGGGGAATCAGCCCCAGCATTTT. Protein sequence: CASRGDRGNQPQHF.

The V gene is TRBV2, the J gene TRBJ1-1; D is ambiguous. The V gene's germline CDR1 is SNHLY and CDR2 FYNNEI. CDR3 length equals 14 residues. V lost 5 bases and J lost 0, with 10 bases in between. The CDR3 region is CASSMFSLNTEAFF. CDR3 DNA: TGTGCCAGCAGTATGTTCAGTCTGAACACTGAAGCTTTCTTT.

J is TRBJ2-5 and V is TRBV19, with D hard to call. Trimming removed 4 bases at V and 5 bases at J, with 11 bases between. CDR1 and CDR2 (germline): LNHDA, SQIVND (reference sequence). The CDR3 runs 13 residues. Here the CDR3 reads CASSKKSGETQYF. Written as DNA, the CDR3 is TGTGCCAGTAGTAAAAAATCCGGGGAGACCCAGTACTTC.

The J gene is TRBJ1-1, the V gene TRBV6-1; 9 nucleotides align to TRBD1. J was trimmed by 5 bases and V by 2 bases; bases with no gene match: 6. From germline, CDR1 is MNHNS and CDR2 SASEGT. The CDR3 runs 15 residues. The CDR3 protein is CASSESPTGGTEAFF. CDR3 nucleotide sequence: TGTGCCAGCAGTGAATCCCCGACAGGGGGTACTGAAGCTTTCTTT.

The chain couples TRBV21-1 to TRBJ1-2; the table's D call, TRBD1, was not checked against the DNA. TRBV21-1 has pseudogene status. The CDR3 covers 15 residues. The CDR3 nucleotides are TGTGCCAGCAGCAAAGCGGGGGCAGGGCCGGATGGCTACACCTTC. It encodes CASSKAGAGPDGYTF.

The chain couples TRBV28 to TRBJ2-7, with 9 bases that match TRBD1. Germline assignment: CDR1 MDHEN and CDR2 SYDVKM. V shed 6 bases, J shed 2 bases, and the junction held 8 bases outside the gene matches. This CDR3 region has 15 residues. The CDR3 protein is CASREGTGTPYEQYF. In DNA form, the CDR3 reads TGTGCCAGCAGAGAGGGGACAGGGACCCCCTACGAGCAGTACTTC.

As for this clone: The sample contains more than one DNA sequence encoding this CDR3. The chain carries TRBV28 and TRBJ1-2; D uncertain. Germline values: CDR1 MDHEN, CDR2 SYDVKM. The CDR3 covers 12 residues. Between the trimmed V and J ends, which lost 2 bases and 4 bases, there was a span of 5 bases. The CDR3 loop reads CASSLLSYGYTF. The CDR3 DNA follows: TGTGCCAGCAGTTTACTTTCCTATGGCTACACCTTC.

The chain has TRBV24-1 and TRBJ2-1; 8 nucleotides align to TRBD1. The germline gives CDR1 KGHDR, CDR2 SFDVKD. The V segment lost 2 bases and the J segment 8 bases; nucleotides outside the gene matches: 4. There are 14 residues in the CDR3. DNA of the CDR3: TGTGCCACCAGTGATTGGACAGGGACGGATGAGCAGTTCTTC. Translation: CATSDWTGTDEQFF.

V is TRBV3-1 (or the pseudogene TRBV3-2) and J is TRBJ1-1; 11 nucleotides agree with TRBD1. CDR3 length: 14 amino acids. Germline loops: CDR1 LGHDT, CDR2 YNNKEL (reference sequence). Trimming took 4 bases from V and 4 from J; bases not matched to a gene: 2. CDR3 protein: CASSLGQGATEAFF. CDR3 coding DNA: TGTGCCAGCAGCCTCGGACAGGGGGCCACTGAAGCTTTCTTT.

J is TRBJ2-2 and V is TRBV9, with D perhaps TRBD1 (7 bases). V lost 2 bases to trimming and J lost 0 bases, with 11 bases between them. CDR3 length: 16 amino acids. Germline assignment: CDR1 SGDLS and CDR2 YYNGEE. The CDR3, as DNA: TGTGCCAGCAGCGTGGGGGGACAGCCGAACACCGGGGAGCTGTTTTTT. The encoded protein is CASSVGGQPNTGELFF.

This clone has a count of ten or more. The chain has TRBV5-1 and TRBJ1-4; D perhaps matches TRBD1 (6 bases). The ends were cut back, 0 bases at V and 4 bases at J, with 13 bases in the middle. Germline V lookup: CDR1 SGHRS, CDR2 YFSETQ. CDR3 length equals 16 residues. In nucleotides, the CDR3 is TGCGCCAGCAGCTTGGCGGGGGGCCGGGGTAATGAAAAACTGTTTTTT. Translating it yields CASSLAGGRGNEKLFF.

The chain couples TRBV28 to TRBJ2-7; possibly TRBD2 for D (6 bases). CDR3 length: 13 residues. The V and J ends lost 9 bases and 0 bases respectively, with 12 bases between them. The germline CDR1 and CDR2 sequences are MDHEN and SYDVKM. The CDR3 DNA reads as TGTGCCAGTGGGCGGGACGTCTCCTACGAGCAGTACTTC. The encoded protein is CASGRDVSYEQYF.

The chain employs TRBV10-3 and TRBJ2-7; a possible D gene is TRBD2 (5 bases). V lost 6 bases and J lost 2, with 11 bases in between. CDR1 ENHRY and CDR2 SYGVKD come from the germline V gene. There are 13 residues in the CDR3. The CDR3 sequence: CAISPREPYEQYF. DNA of the CDR3: TGTGCCATCAGCCCTCGGGAACCCTACGAGCAGTACTTC.

This clone showed up just once. The chain employs TRBV4-1 and TRBJ1-5; no clear D gene. V was pared by 4 bases and J by 12 bases, with 19 bases between. CDR3 size: 14 residues. The V gene's germline CDR1 is MGHRA and CDR2 YSYEKL. CDR3 residues: CASSPFSAAAIQHF. Here the CDR3 DNA reads TGCGCCAGCAGCCCCTTCAGCGCCGCCGCGATCCAGCATTTT.

J is TRBJ2-5 and V is TRBV14; D uncertain. The length of the CDR3 is 15 residues. The germline V gene encodes CDR1 SGHDN and CDR2 FVKESK. V was shortened by 0 bases and J by 7 bases, with 15 bases between the two germline ends. The CDR3 spells CASSQDGDPSGTQYF. The CDR3 DNA reads TGTGCCAGCAGCCAAGATGGTGACCCTTCAGGGACCCAGTACTTC.

The rearrangement uses TRBV20-1 and TRBJ1-3; weak D call: TRBD1 (5 bases). Germline V CDR1 and CDR2: DFQATT, SNEGSKA (reference sequence). The CDR3 length is 11 residues. CDR3 protein: CVGGAGNTIYF. CDR3 in DNA: TGCGTGGGCGGGGCGGGAAACACCATATATTTT.

The rearrangement uses TRBV19 and TRBJ1-5; 9 positions agree with TRBD1. With V trimmed by 3 bases and J by 1 base, 7 bases remained unmatched. This CDR3 has 17 amino acids. Germline V gene lookup returns CDR1 LNHDA and CDR2 SQIVND (reference sequence). In DNA form, the CDR3 reads TGTGCCAGTAGTATCGTCCCGGGACAGGGAAGCAATCAGCCCCAGCATTTT. It codes for CASSIVPGQGSNQPQHF.

This clone was observed a handful of times. The J gene is TRBJ2-7, the V gene TRBV12-3 or TRBV12-4, with no clear D. The CDR3 has 11 residues. V lost 6 bases and J 1 base, leaving 4 bases between the germline ends. The CDR3 here is CASSQSYEQYF. The CDR3 DNA reads as TGTGCCAGCAGCCAATCCTACGAGCAGTACTTC.